This T cell receptor (beta chain) comes out of a study of identical twins. Study outcomes and limitations: Insertion counts were lower in abundant cord blood beta clonotypes, a trend that memory repertoires did not show.

No donor was unhealthy or non-Caucasian. MiXCR, applied by TCRdb to the 5' RACE reads, yields one record per CDR3 protein. Seen here are fewer than 550,000 distinct CDR3 sequences, 13% to 15% observed once, and the top ten hold about 0.94%. This CDR3 comprises 15 residues. This clonotype has only a few counts. Its antigen remains unidentified. A read error may account for a junction end that differs from germline. The same sample was also studied in work on yellow fever vaccine responses in identical twins.

The V gene is TRBV12-3 or TRBV12-4, the J gene TRBJ2-3; 16 nucleotides line up with TRBD2. The TCR comes from a woman aged 18-29 years in good health. The material sequenced was CD4+ T cells sorted from blood. CDR3 nucleotide sequence: TGTGCCAGCAGTGCGGGACTAGCGGGGGGGTTTATCCATCATTTT. This codes for CASSAGLAGGFIHHF.